This entry lists 4 T cell receptor beta chains sequenced from one sample in a study of cytomegalovirus exposure and HLA in healthy donors. The PCR used 60 Vbeta and 13 Jbeta primers. Using immunoSEQ multiplex PCR, the repertoire was profiled, and TCRdb retains in-frame clones only, with some absent. Of roughly 93,000 clones listed, around three quarters are singletons. The sample taken for sequencing was PBMCs. The receptors derive from a man aged 25-45 years in good health and CMV-seronegative.

This clone was seen a few times. The chain combines TRBV30 with TRBJ1-6; the D is unclear. With 1 base removed from V and 7 bases from J, the gap between germline ends came to 8 bases. In germline, CDR1 is GTSNPN, CDR2 SVGIG (reference sequence). The length of the CDR3 is 13 residues. Here the CDR3 reads CAWSGNSNSPLHF. The CDR3 nucleotides are TGTGCCTGGAGTGGGAACAGCAATTCACCCCTCCACTTT.

This clone turned up a few times. This same CDR3 is encoded by further DNA sequences in the sample. The rearrangement links TRBV5-1 to TRBJ2-1, with 10 bases fitting TRBD2. Unmatched junction bases numbered 5, after V lost 4 bases and J lost 4 bases. This CDR3 region has 15 residues. Germline loops: CDR1 SGHRS, CDR2 YFSETQ. CDR3: CASSVSGGPYNEQFF. For the CDR3, the DNA is TGCGCCAGCAGCGTTAGCGGGGGGCCTTACAATGAGCAGTTCTTC.

This clone has more than one count but fewer than ten. The chain couples TRBV5-1 to TRBJ2-1, with 12 bases fitting TRBD2. V was pared by 5 bases and J by 2 bases, with 11 bases of the junction left unmatched. The CDR3 runs 18 residues. The germline gives CDR1 SGHRS, CDR2 YFSETQ. The CDR3 spells CASRFLTSGRPPYNEQFF. Written as DNA, the CDR3 is TGCGCCAGCAGGTTCCTCACTAGCGGGAGGCCGCCCTACAATGAGCAGTTCTTC. Full variable domain (rest looked up from reference TRBV5-1 and TRBJ2-1): KAGVTQTPRYLIKTRGQQVTLSCSPISGHRSVSWYQQTPGQGLQFLFEYFSETQRNKGNFPGRFSGRQFSNSRSEMNVSTLELGDSALYLCASRFLTSGRPPYNEQFFGPGTRLTVL.

For this clone: Other nucleotide sequences in the sample specify the same CDR3. The V call is TRBV2, the J call TRBJ2-7; TRBD1 matches at 8 bases. The CDR3 consists of 12 residues. Trimming cost V 6 bases and J 4 bases; bases outside gene matches: 2. Germline V gene data show CDR1 as SNHLY and CDR2 as FYNNEI. CDR3 DNA: TGTGCCAGCAGAGGACAGGGATACGAGCAGTACTTC. Its protein product is CASRGQGYEQYF.